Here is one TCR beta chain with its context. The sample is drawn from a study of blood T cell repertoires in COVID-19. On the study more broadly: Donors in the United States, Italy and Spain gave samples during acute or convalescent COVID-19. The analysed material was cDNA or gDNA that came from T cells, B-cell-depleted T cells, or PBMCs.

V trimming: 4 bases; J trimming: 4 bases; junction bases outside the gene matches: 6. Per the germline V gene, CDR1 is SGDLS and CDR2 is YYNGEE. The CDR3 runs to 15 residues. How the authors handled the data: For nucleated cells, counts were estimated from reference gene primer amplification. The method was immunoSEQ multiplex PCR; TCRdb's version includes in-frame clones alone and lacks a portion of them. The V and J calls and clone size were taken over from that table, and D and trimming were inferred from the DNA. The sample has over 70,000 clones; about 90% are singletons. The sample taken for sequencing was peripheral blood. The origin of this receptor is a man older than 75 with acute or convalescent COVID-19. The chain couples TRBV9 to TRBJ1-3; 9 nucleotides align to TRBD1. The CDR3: CASSPRQGGGNTIYF. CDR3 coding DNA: TGTGCCAGCAGCCCCAGACAGGGGGGAGGAAACACCATATATTTT. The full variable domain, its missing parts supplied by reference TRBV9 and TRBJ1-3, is DSGVTQTPKHLITATGQRVTLRCSPRSGDLSVYWYQQSLDQGLQFLIQYYNGEERAKGNILERFSAQQFPDLHSELNLSSLELGDSALYFCASSPRQGGGNTIYFGEGSWLTVV.